The clone carrying this T cell receptor (beta chain) appeared a few times. The same CDR3 can be traced to other DNA sequences in this sample. These data originate in a study of blood T cell repertoires in COVID-19. Study-level information: Collection of acute and convalescent COVID-19 samples took place in the United States, Italy and Spain. PBMCs, B-cell-depleted T cells, or T cells provided the cDNA or gDNA that made up the material.

Trimming took 0 bases from V and 0 from J; bases not matched to a gene: 3. The V gene's germline CDR1 is SGDLS and CDR2 YYNGEE. The length of the CDR3 is 16 residues. Study processing details: Reference gene primer amplification yielded estimated nucleated cell counts. Using immunoSEQ multiplex PCR, the repertoire was profiled, and TCRdb retains in-frame clones only, with some absent. D and trimming were read from the DNA, whereas the V and J calls and clone size are those reported in that table. The repertoire holds hundreds of thousands of clones, with roughly 86% as singletons. The receptor was isolated from a woman aged 70-85 years with COVID-19, enrolled during active disease. The sequenced material came from peripheral blood. The chain uses TRBV9 and TRBJ1-3; 7 nucleotides agree with TRBD1. The CDR3 nucleotides are TGTGCCAGCAGCGTAGCGACAGGGAACTCTGGAAACACCATATATTTT. Translating it yields CASSVATGNSGNTIYF.